The next 24 T cell receptor beta chains were all read from a single sample in a study of T cell changes during pregnancy in multiple sclerosis. TCRdb keeps only in-frame clones here, not all; method: immunoSEQ multiplex PCR. The data hold more than 35,000 clones, with around nine tenths observed a single time. The sequenced sample was CD4+ T cells from peripheral blood mononuclear cells, obtained in the second trimester of pregnancy. The receptors originated from a female donor with multiple sclerosis, enrolled in a pregnancy study.

The genes are TRBV11-3 and TRBJ2-6; D ambiguous. The CDR3 is made up of 17 amino acids. Trimming stripped 6 bases from V and 0 bases from J, with 15 bases between. The germline CDR1 and CDR2 sequences are SGHNT and YENEEA. DNA for the CDR3: TGTGCCAGCAGTCCAGACGGCCTAGACTCTGGGGCCAACGTCCTGACTTTC. It specifies CASSPDGLDSGANVLTF.

The chain combines TRBV19 with TRBJ2-5; no clear D. In germline, CDR1 is LNHDA, CDR2 SQIVND (reference sequence). V gave up 3 bases and J gave up 4 bases, with 9 bases separating them. The CDR3 is 13 residues long. CDR3 sequence (DNA): TGTGCCAGTAGTATGAGGATATCAGAGACCCAGTACTTC. As protein: CASSMRISETQYF.

The chain couples TRBV18 to TRBJ1-3; D is perhaps TRBD1 (5 bases). Germline CDR1 reads KGHSH; CDR2 reads LQKENI. The CDR3 totals 15 residues. V was cut by 6 bases and J by 4 bases, with 16 bases left in between. CDR3 sequence reads: CASSPSAGIGNTIYF. DNA of the CDR3: TGTGCCAGCTCGCCATCCGCAGGGATCGGAAACACCATATATTTT.

The CDR3 protein is CASSSDGSGGNTIYF. As DNA, the CDR3 is TGCGCCAGCAGCTCCGACGGGAGCGGTGGAAACACCATATATTTT. The chain uses TRBV5-1 and TRBJ1-3; no clear D. Germline V lookup: CDR1 SGHRS, CDR2 YFSETQ. The CDR3 contains 15 residues. Trimming removed 3 bases from V and 3 bases from J, with 13 bases in between.

The rearrangement joins TRBV18 to TRBJ1-1; 9 nucleotides match TRBD1. V gave up 3 bases and J gave up 6 bases; unmatched junction bases: 2. This CDR3 is 13 amino acids long. The germline gives CDR1 KGHSH, CDR2 LQKENI. The CDR3 is CASSPGQGSEAFF. The CDR3 nucleotides read TGTGCCAGCTCACCCGGACAGGGGTCTGAAGCTTTCTTT.

The chain joins TRBV18 to TRBJ2-6; D gene ambiguous. The V gene lost 6 bases and the J gene lost 4 bases, with 13 bases spanning the gap. The CDR3 runs 15 residues. Per the germline V gene, CDR1 is KGHSH and CDR2 is LQKENI. The CDR3, as DNA: TGTGCCAGCTCCCGCAGTGTCCCGGGGGCCAACGTCCTGACTTTC. Translation gives CASSRSVPGANVLTF. Variable domain in full (rest from reference TRBV18 and TRBJ2-6): NAGVMQNPRHLVRRRGQEARLRCSPMKGHSHVYWYRQLPEEGLKFMVYLQKENIIDESGMPKERFSAEFPKEGPSILRIQQVVRGDSAAYFCASSRSVPGANVLTFGAGSRLTVL.

V usage is TRBV5-6 and J usage is TRBJ1-3; no firm D call. Germline V CDR1 and CDR2: SGHDT, YYEEEE. V lost 2 bases to trimming and J lost 0 bases, with 12 bases between them. CDR3 length: 16 amino acids. Here the CDR3 DNA reads TGTGCCAGCAGCTTAGTTGGAGGCGCCTCTGGAAACACCATATATTTT. This gives the protein CASSLVGGASGNTIYF.

This chain joins TRBV14 and TRBJ2-3; TRBD2 matches 11 bases. The CDR3 is 15 amino acids. Losses at the gene ends were 4 bases for V and 4 bases for J; bases not matched to a gene: 4. Germline V gene data show CDR1 as SGHDN and CDR2 as FVKESK. DNA of the CDR3: TGTGCCAGCAGCCCTAGCGGGAGGTACGCAGATACGCAGTATTTT. Translating gives CASSPSGRYADTQYF.

This clone was seen a handful of times. The rearrangement joins TRBV29-1 to TRBJ1-3; D is undetermined. The CDR3 runs to 12 residues. V shed 3 bases and J shed 5 bases, with 8 bases lying between them. Per germline, CDR1 SQVTM and CDR2 ANQGSEA. CDR3 protein: CSVEADRNTIYF. In nucleotides, the CDR3 is TGCAGCGTTGAGGCAGATCGAAACACCATATATTTT.

This clone was seen once. This chain connects TRBV6-4 to TRBJ1-3; 9 bases match TRBD1. The J segment lost 5 bases and the V segment lost 1 base, leaving 3 bases of the junction unmatched. The CDR3 runs 15 residues. Per the germline V gene, CDR1 is MRHNA and CDR2 is SNTAGT. CDR3 sequence reads: CASSDLQGARNTIYF. The CDR3 bases are TGTGCCAGCAGTGACTTACAGGGGGCTAGAAACACCATATATTTT.

This clone was observed a handful of times. The genes are TRBV7-9 and TRBJ1-5; the D gene is possibly TRBD1 (6 bases). This CDR3 is built from 15 residues. V was pared by 2 bases and J by 5 bases, with 13 bases between. Germline V gene sequence: CDR1 SEHNR, CDR2 FQNEAQ (reference sequence). The CDR3 DNA sequence: TGTGCCAGCAGCTTATCAGGGGCCACCTATCAGCCCCAGCATTTT. This sequence encodes CASSLSGATYQPQHF.

This clone was seen a single time. The chain is built from TRBV29-1 and TRBJ2-3, with 10 bases matching TRBD1. The germline gives CDR1 SQVTM, CDR2 ANQGSEA. The V and J ends lost 6 bases and 1 base, in that order; junction bases with no gene match: 13. This CDR3 comprises 17 residues. The CDR3 DNA follows: TGCAGCGTCCGAACTACTACCGGGACAGGGGGCACAGATACGCAGTATTTT. Encoded protein: CSVRTTTGTGGTDTQYF.

This clone was recorded once. The gene calls are TRBV2 and TRBJ2-1; D remains ambiguous. The V gene lost 3 bases and the J gene lost 10 bases, with 10 bases spanning the gap. Germline CDR1 is SNHLY and CDR2 is FYNNEI. The CDR3 loop spans 12 amino acids. The CDR3 spells CASSDSGREQFF. The CDR3 DNA reads TGTGCCAGCAGTGATTCAGGTCGAGAGCAGTTCTTC.

In this sample, this clone turned up a few times. The chain has TRBV4-3 and TRBJ1-6; maybe TRBD1 (5 bases). The V gene's germline CDR1 is LGHNA and CDR2 YSLEER. CDR3 size: 15 residues. Trimming cost V 5 bases and J 9 bases, with 17 bases left between them. This CDR3 is CASSVQRGSASPLHF. The CDR3 DNA is TGCGCCAGCAGCGTCCAAAGGGGCTCGGCTTCACCCCTCCACTTT.

In this sample, this clone turned up once. The chain employs TRBV7-2 and TRBJ1-1; perhaps TRBD1 as D (5 bases). Germline lookup yields CDR1 SGHTA and CDR2 FQGNSA. This CDR3 comprises 14 residues. Trimming left V 0 bases short and J 3 bases short, with 8 bases between. The CDR3 sequence is CASSLAGTYTEAFF. The CDR3 region has the DNA TGTGCCAGCAGCTTAGCGGGGACTTACACTGAAGCTTTCTTT.

The CDR3 bases are TGTGCCAGCAGCTTCGGAGGCGGAAAGGTTGGGTATCAGCCCCAGCATTTT. Protein: CASSFGGGKVGYQPQHF. V usage is TRBV7-9 and J usage is TRBJ1-5, with unresolved D. Between the trimmed V and J ends, which lost 3 bases and 5 bases, there was a span of 20 bases. This CDR3 is 17 amino acids long. Germline-derived CDR1 and CDR2 are SEHNR and FQNEAQ (reference sequence).

The chain carries TRBV7-3 and TRBJ2-4, with 10 positions matching TRBD2. CDR1 is SGHTA and CDR2 is FQGTGA in the germline V gene. The CDR3 is made up of 16 amino acids. The trim removed 4 bases at V and 6 bases at J, leaving 9 bases unmatched. CDR3 protein: CASSSSGGALGNIQYF. The CDR3 region has the DNA TGTGCCAGCAGCTCAAGCGGGGGGGCCTTGGGAAACATTCAGTACTTC.

The chain has TRBV7-2 and TRBJ2-5; 10 nucleotides match TRBD2. The CDR3 covers 17 residues. Per the germline V gene, CDR1 is SGHTA and CDR2 is FQGNSA. The junction had 11 bases not matched to a gene; V was cut back by 2 bases and J by 5 bases. The CDR3 coding sequence is TGTGCCAGCAGCTTAAATTCCCTAGCGGGGGCCGGGGAGACCCAGTACTTC. Encoded protein: CASSLNSLAGAGETQYF. The entire variable domain, with the rest obtained from reference TRBV7-2 and TRBJ2-5, is as follows: GAGVSQSPSNKVTEKGKDVELRCDPISGHTALYWYRQSLGQGLEFLIYFQGNSAPDKSGLPSDRFSAERTGGSVSTLTIQRTQQEDSAVYLCASSLNSLAGAGETQYFGPGTRLLVL.

This clone came up once. The chain is built from TRBV19 and TRBJ1-2, with D tentatively TRBD1 (6 bases). The germline V and J ends were trimmed by 7 bases and 1 base, with 10 bases remaining between them. The CDR3 extends over 13 amino acids. Germline CDR1 reads LNHDA; CDR2 reads SQIVND (reference sequence). The chain's CDR3 is CASNRDYNYGYTF. DNA for the CDR3: TGTGCCAGTAACAGGGATTATAACTATGGCTACACCTTC. The whole variable domain, filled in from reference TRBV19 and TRBJ1-2, reads DGGITQSPKYLFRKEGQNVTLSCEQNLNHDAMYWYRQDPGQGLRLIYYSQIVNDFQKGDIAEGYSVSREKKESFPLTVTSAQKNPTAFYLCASNRDYNYGYTFGSGTRLTVV.

The chain recombines TRBV12-5 with TRBJ2-5; no clear D. Germline V gene lookup returns CDR1 LGHNT and CDR2 FRNRAP. V lost 0 bases, J lost 0 bases, and 5 bases lay in between. CDR3 length: 14 amino acids. The DNA of the CDR3 is TGTGCTAGTGGTTTGGTACAGTACCAAGAGACCCAGTACTTC. Translation: CASGLVQYQETQYF.

The chain links TRBV12-5 to TRBJ2-7, with 11 bases identical to TRBD2. In germline, CDR1 is LGHNT, CDR2 FRNRAP. CDR3 length equals 16 residues. The V and J ends lost 0 bases and 6 bases, in that order; junction bases with no gene match: 7. The CDR3 DNA reads as TGTGCTAGTGGTTTGGTACGGGCTAGCGGGAGGATCGAGCAGTACTTC. Translated: CASGLVRASGRIEQYF.

The chain joins TRBV7-8 to TRBJ2-1; 11 bases agree with TRBD2. The germline gives CDR1 SGHVS, CDR2 FQNEAQ. The CDR3 has 15 residues. Trimming at V came to 2 bases and at J to 5 bases, leaving 2 bases not matched to a gene. CDR3 amino acids: CASSLTSGSHNEQFF. In DNA form, the CDR3 reads TGTGCCAGCAGCTTAACTAGCGGGAGTCACAATGAGCAGTTCTTC.

The chain carries TRBV11-3 and TRBJ2-1; a weak D match, TRBD2 (6 bases). CDR1 and CDR2 (germline): SGHNT, YENEEA. Trimming took off 0 bases at V and 0 bases at J, with 15 bases between the two ends. The CDR3 runs 18 residues. In DNA form, the CDR3 reads TGTGCCAGCAGCTTAGATCAAGGCGGGACTTTCTCCTACAATGAGCAGTTCTTC. Its protein is CASSLDQGGTFSYNEQFF.

This rearrangement joins TRBV4-2 to TRBJ2-2; perhaps TRBD2 as D (7 bases). CDR1 and CDR2 from the germline V gene are LGHNA and YNFKEQ. CDR3 length: 17 residues. The V end was cut by 0 bases, the J end by 2 bases, with 13 bases between. This chain's CDR3 is CASSQDGAGANTGELFF. CDR3 in DNA: TGTGCCAGCAGCCAAGATGGGGCGGGGGCAAACACCGGGGAGCTGTTTTTT.